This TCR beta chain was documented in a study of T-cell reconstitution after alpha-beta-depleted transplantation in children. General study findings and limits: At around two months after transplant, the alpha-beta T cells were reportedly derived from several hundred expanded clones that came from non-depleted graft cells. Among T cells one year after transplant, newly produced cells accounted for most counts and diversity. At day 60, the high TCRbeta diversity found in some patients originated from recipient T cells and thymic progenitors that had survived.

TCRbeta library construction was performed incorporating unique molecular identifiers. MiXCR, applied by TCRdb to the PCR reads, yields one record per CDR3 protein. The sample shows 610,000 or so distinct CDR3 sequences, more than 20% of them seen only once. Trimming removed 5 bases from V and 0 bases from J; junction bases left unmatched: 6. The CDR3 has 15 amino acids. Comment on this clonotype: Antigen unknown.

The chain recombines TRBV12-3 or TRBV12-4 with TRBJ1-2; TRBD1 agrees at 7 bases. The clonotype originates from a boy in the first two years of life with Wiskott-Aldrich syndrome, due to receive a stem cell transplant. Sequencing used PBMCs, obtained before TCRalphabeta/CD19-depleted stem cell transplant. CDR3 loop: CASSPNRGANYGYTF. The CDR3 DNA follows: TGTGCCAGCAGTCCAAACAGGGGCGCTAACTATGGCTACACCTTC.